These 21 T cell receptor beta chains were all obtained from the same sample, sequenced in a study of T cells expressing NK-cell markers. TCRdb re-called the 5' RACE reads, yielding one record per CDR3 amino acid sequence without DNA. Its clone listing holds fewer than 300,000 distinct CDR3 sequences. Sequenced material: blood T cells: a sorted CD56 or NKG2C T cell subset, CD4+ or CD8+ T cells, or bulk PBMC T cells (not recorded which). The receptor set was obtained from a woman aged 18-69 years in good health.

The chain recombines TRBV19 with TRBJ1-4; TCRdb's D call, TRBD1, is unchecked because there is no DNA. The V gene's germline CDR1 is LNHDA and CDR2 SQIVND (reference sequence). This CDR3 spans 15 amino acids. The CDR3 reads CASSSGQVPNEKLFF.

The chain recombines TRBV20-1 with TRBJ1-2. Germline CDR1 is DFQATT and CDR2 is SNEGSKA (reference sequence). The CDR3 spans 13 residues. The CDR3 here is CSARSEGTYGYTF.

The V call is TRBV10-3, the J call TRBJ1-5; TCRdb calls TRBD1, which cannot be checked without DNA. The germline gives CDR1 ENHRY, CDR2 SYGVKD. The length of the CDR3 is 15 residues. CDR3: CANSDSGQGNQPQHF.

The chain is built from TRBV4-2 and TRBJ2-5; TCRdb's D call, TRBD1, is unchecked because there is no DNA. Germline CDR1 and CDR2: LGHNA and YNFKEQ. This CDR3 spans 14 amino acids. CDR3 sequence: CASSQDRRGETQYF.

V and J are TRBV14 and TRBJ2-5. Germline assignment: CDR1 SGHDN and CDR2 FVKESK. The CDR3 length is 14 residues. This CDR3 reads CASSPFRRQETQYF.

The V gene is TRBV5-1, the J gene TRBJ1-1; TCRdb's D call, TRBD1, is unchecked because there is no DNA. Germline V gene lookup returns CDR1 SGHRS and CDR2 YFSETQ. The length of the CDR3 is 14 residues. The CDR3 sequence: CASSAGQGFTEAFF.

V usage is TRBV6-1 and J usage is TRBJ2-7; TCRdb reports TRBD1, a call that lacks DNA to check it against. Germline V CDR1 and CDR2: MNHNS, SASEGT. CDR3 length equals 17 residues. This CDR3 is CASSPGQGTSGSGKQYF.

The chain is built from TRBV11-3 and TRBJ2-2. Germline V gene sequence: CDR1 SGHNT, CDR2 YENEEA. The CDR3 is 14 residues long. The CDR3 reads CASSLGQSSGELFF. Supplemented by reference TRBV11-3 and TRBJ2-2, the full variable domain reads EAGVVQSPRYKIIEKKQPVAFWCNPISGHNTLYWYLQNLGQGPELLIRYENEEAVDDSQLPKDRFSAERLKGVDSTLKIQPAELGDSAVYLCASSLGQSSGELFFGEGSRLTVL.

V gene TRBV5-6 combines with J gene TRBJ2-6. This CDR3 spans 17 amino acids. Germline-derived CDR1 and CDR2 are SGHDT and YYEEEE. The CDR3 loop reads CASSLLGLTTGANVLTF. The whole variable domain, filled in from reference TRBV5-6 and TRBJ2-6, reads DAGVTQSPTHLIKTRGQQVTLRCSPKSGHDTVSWYQQALGQGPQFIFQYYEEEERQRGNFPDRFSGHQFPNYSSELNVNALLLGDSALYLCASSLLGLTTGANVLTFGAGSRLTVL.

The CDR3 here is CASTKRGQTQTYEQYF. This chain joins TRBV6-1 and TRBJ2-7; the D gene TCRdb calls, TRBD1, cannot be checked with no DNA. The V gene's germline CDR1 is MNHNS and CDR2 SASEGT. The CDR3 consists of 16 residues.

This chain connects TRBV3-1 to TRBJ1-1; TCRdb gives TRBD1 as the D gene, but with no DNA this cannot be confirmed. CDR3 size: 18 residues. Germline CDR1 is LGHDT and CDR2 is YNNKEL (reference sequence). This CDR3 is CASSRPTGALQGGTEAFF.

This chain joins TRBV10-3 and TRBJ1-6. Germline CDR1 is ENHRY and CDR2 is SYGVKD. The CDR3 sequence is 14 residues long. The CDR3 spells CAISVTGEGSPLHF.

The chain is built from TRBV20-1 and TRBJ2-3; absent DNA, TCRdb's TRBD2 call cannot be checked. Germline CDR1 DFQATT, CDR2 SNEGSKA (reference sequence). The length of the CDR3 is 13 residues. The CDR3 protein is CSPGGGHSDTQYF.

The chain links TRBV7-8 to TRBJ2-3. CDR3 length equals 12 residues. Germline CDR1 is SGHVS and CDR2 is FQNEAQ. CDR3 residues: CASSQVVNTQYF.

CDR3 region: CASSLGALSTSGANVLTF. The V call is TRBV11-2, the J call TRBJ2-6. Germline-derived CDR1 and CDR2 are SGHAT and FQNNGV. This CDR3 comprises 18 residues.

The V and J genes are TRBV10-1 and TRBJ1-4; TCRdb's D call of TRBD1 is untestable without DNA. The CDR3 is 16 amino acids. Germline CDR1 WNHNN, CDR2 SYGVQD (reference sequence). CDR3 region: CASSESEAGPNEKLFF.

V usage is TRBV20-1 and J usage is TRBJ2-3; as DNA is missing, the TRBD2 call by TCRdb cannot be tested. Per the germline V gene, CDR1 is DFQATT and CDR2 is SNEGSKA (reference sequence). The CDR3 runs 17 residues. The chain's CDR3 is CSARDGTSGTLTDTQYF.

The rearrangement links TRBV20-1 to TRBJ2-4. From germline, CDR1 is DFQATT and CDR2 SNEGSKA (reference sequence). CDR3 length equals 12 residues. The CDR3 loop reads CSARDLRNIQYF.

The V call is TRBV4-1, the J call TRBJ1-3; the D call from TCRdb, TRBD1, cannot be confirmed without DNA. This CDR3 spans 15 amino acids. Germline V gene data show CDR1 as MGHRA and CDR2 as YSYEKL. The CDR3 protein is CASSQTGSAGNTIYF.

The V and J genes are TRBV6-1 and TRBJ1-5; TCRdb returns TRBD1, unconfirmable since there is no DNA. Germline V gives CDR1 MNHNS, CDR2 SASEGT. The CDR3 length is 14 residues. The CDR3 loop is CASSRGGSGQPQHF.

This sequence joins TRBV5-6 and TRBJ2-3; lacking DNA, the TRBD1 call made by TCRdb goes unchecked. The CDR3 consists of 14 residues. CDR1 and CDR2 (germline): SGHDT, YYEEEE. The CDR3 is CASSGDRGTDTQYF.